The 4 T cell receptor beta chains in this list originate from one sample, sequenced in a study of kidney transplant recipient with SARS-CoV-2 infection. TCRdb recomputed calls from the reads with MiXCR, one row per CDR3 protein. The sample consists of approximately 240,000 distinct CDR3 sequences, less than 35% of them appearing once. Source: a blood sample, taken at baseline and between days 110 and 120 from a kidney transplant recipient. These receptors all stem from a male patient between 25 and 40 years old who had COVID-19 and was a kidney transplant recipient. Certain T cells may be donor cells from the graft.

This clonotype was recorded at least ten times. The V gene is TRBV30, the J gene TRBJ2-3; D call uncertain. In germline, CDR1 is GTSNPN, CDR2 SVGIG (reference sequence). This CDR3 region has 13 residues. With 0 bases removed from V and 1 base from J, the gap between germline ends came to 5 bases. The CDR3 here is CAWSVFGTDTQYF. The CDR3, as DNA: TGTGCCTGGAGTGTCTTTGGCACAGATACGCAGTATTTT.

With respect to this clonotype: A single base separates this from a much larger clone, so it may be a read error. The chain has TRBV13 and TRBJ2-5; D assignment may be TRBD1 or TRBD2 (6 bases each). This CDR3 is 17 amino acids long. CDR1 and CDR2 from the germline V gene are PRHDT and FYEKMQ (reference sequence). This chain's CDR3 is CASSVGQSLGGEETRYF. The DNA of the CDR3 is TGTGCCAGCAGCGTAGGACAGTCACTCGGAGGGGAAGAGACCCGGTACTTC.

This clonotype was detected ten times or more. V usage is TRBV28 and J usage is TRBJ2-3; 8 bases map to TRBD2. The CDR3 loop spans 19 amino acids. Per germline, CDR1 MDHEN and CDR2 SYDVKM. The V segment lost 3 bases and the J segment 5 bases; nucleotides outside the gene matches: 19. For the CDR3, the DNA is TGTGCCAGCAGTTTCCCCTCATTGGCGGGAGGCCCCGGTGAAGATACGCAGTATTTT. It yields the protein CASSFPSLAGGPGEDTQYF.

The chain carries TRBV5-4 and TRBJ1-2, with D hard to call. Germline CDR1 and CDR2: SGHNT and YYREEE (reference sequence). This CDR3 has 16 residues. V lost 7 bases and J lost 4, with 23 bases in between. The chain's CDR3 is CASPCHVPGKTYGYTF. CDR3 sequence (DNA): TGTGCCAGCCCATGCCACGTACCAGGAAAGACCTATGGCTACACCTTC.